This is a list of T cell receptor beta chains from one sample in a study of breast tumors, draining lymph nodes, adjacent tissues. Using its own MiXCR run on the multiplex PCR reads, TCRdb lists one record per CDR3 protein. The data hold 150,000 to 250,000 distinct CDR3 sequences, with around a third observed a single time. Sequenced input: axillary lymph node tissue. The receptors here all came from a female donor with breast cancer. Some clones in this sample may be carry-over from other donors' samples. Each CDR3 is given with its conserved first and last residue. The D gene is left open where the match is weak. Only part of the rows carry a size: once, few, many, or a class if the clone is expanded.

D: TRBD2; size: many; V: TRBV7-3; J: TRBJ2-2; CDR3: CASSFSGSPGELFF
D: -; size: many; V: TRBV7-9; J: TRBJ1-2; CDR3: CASRREGYGYTF
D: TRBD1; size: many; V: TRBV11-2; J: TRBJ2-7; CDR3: CASSLGFWFPEHRGFLSYEQYF
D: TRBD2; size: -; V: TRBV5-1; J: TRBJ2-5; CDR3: CASSSSGTSGRTTQETQYF
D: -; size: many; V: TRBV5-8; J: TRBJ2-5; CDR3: CASSSGLEETQYF
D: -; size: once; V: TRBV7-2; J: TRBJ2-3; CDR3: CASTTNQGPNEQYF
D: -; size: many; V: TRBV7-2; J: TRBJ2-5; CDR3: CASSLVLASRGETQYF
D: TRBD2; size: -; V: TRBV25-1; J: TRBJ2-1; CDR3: CASSLRGGTRNNEQFF
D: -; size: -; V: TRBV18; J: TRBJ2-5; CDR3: CASSPPRGARDQETQYF
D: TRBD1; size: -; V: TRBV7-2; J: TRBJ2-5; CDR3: CASSSRQGGETQYF